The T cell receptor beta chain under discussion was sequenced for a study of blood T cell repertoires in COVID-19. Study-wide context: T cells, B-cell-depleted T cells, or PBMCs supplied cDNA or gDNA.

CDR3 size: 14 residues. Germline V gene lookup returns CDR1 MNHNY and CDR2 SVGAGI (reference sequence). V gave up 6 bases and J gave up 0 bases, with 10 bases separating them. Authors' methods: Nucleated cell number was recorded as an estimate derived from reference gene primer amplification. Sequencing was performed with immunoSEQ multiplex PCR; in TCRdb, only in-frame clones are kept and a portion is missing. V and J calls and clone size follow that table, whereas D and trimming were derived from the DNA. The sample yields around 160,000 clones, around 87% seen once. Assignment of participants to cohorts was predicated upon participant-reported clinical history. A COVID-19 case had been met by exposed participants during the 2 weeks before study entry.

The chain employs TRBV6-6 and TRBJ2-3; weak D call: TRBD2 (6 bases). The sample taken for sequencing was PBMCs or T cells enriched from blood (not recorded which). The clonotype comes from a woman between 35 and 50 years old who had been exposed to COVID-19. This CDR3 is CASRGGFSTDTQYF. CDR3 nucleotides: TGTGCCAGCAGGGGGGGTTTTAGCACAGATACGCAGTATTTT.